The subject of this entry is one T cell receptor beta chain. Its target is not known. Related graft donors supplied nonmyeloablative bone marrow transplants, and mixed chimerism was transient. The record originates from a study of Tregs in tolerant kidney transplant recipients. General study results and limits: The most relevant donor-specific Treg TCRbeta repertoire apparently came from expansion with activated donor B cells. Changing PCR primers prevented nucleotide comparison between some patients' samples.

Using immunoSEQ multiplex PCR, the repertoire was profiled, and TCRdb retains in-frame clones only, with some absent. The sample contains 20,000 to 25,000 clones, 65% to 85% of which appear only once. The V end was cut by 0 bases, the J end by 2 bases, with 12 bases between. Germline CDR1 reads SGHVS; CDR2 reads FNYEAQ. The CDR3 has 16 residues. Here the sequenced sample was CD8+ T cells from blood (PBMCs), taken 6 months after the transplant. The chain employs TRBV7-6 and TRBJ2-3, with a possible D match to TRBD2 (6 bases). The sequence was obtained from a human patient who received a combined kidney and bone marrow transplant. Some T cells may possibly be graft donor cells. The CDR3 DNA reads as TGTGCCAGCAGCTTAGCCAGGGACTTTTCCACAGATACGCAGTATTTT. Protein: CASSLARDFSTDTQYF.